Listed below are T cell receptor beta chains from one sample, sequenced in a study of T cell responses to AZD1222 COVID-19 vaccine. The table came from immunoSEQ multiplex PCR; TCRdb's copy has only in-frame clones and leaves some out. Among around 190,000 clones listed, 85% to 95% were seen once. The material sequenced was peripheral blood, taken 28 days after the second AZD1222 dose. Receptors were obtained from an adult who received the AZD1222 COVID-19 vaccine. Both conserved end residues are part of each CDR3. D genes are given only for firm matches. Only part of the rows carry a size: once, few, many, or a class if the clone is expanded.

>-|TRBJ2-3|-|TRBV9
TGTGCCAGCAGCGTTATTTCAGCGGGTAGCACAGATACGCAGTATTTT
CASSVISAGSTDTQYF
>-|TRBJ2-1|-|TRBV7-2
TGTGCCAGCAGCTCCCCTTCGCGCGGGGCCGCACCCCGCTACAATGAGCAGTTCTTC
CASSSPSRGAAPRYNEQFF
>TRBD1|TRBJ2-7|once|TRBV28
TGTGCCAGCACCCTCATCACCGGGACAGGGGCCTACGAGCAGTACTTC
CASTLITGTGAYEQYF
>-|TRBJ1-6|-|TRBV18
TGTGCCAGCTCACGGACCCAAAATTCACCCCTCCACTTT
CASSRTQNSPLHF
>-|TRBJ1-1|-|TRBV28
TGTGCCAGCAGTTTAGGGGCGTGGGGTGAAGCTTTCTTT
CASSLGAWGEAFF
>-|TRBJ2-7|-|TRBV21-1
TGTGCCAGCAGCAAAGGGGTCGGGACACCCTCCTACGAGCAGTACTTC
CASSKGVGTPSYEQYF
>-|TRBJ1-6|-|TRBV21-1
TGTGCCAGCCCCAGGACCCGGGGTTCCTATAATTCACCCCTCCACTTT
CASPRTRGSYNSPLHF
>TRBD1|TRBJ1-5|once|TRBV10-3
TGTGCCAGCTCAGGGGGCGCGACATATCAGCCCCAGCATTTT
CASSGGATYQPQHF
>-|TRBJ1-1|-|TRBV27
TGTGCCAGCAGTTTATCGACGGGTAACACTGAAGCTTTCTTT
CASSLSTGNTEAFF
>TRBD1|TRBJ1-1|-|TRBV7-2
TGTGCCAGCAGCTTAACAGGGGGCGCCAACACTGAAGCTTTCTTT
CASSLTGGANTEAFF
>-|TRBJ1-2|-|TRBV6-5
TGTGCCAGCAGTTACACCCGAGCTAACTATGGCTACACCTTC
CASSYTRANYGYTF
>-|TRBJ2-2|-|TRBV18
TGTGCCAGCTCAGGGGTCACGAACACCGGGGAGCTGTTTTTT
CASSGVTNTGELFF
>TRBD2|TRBJ2-3|-|TRBV7-2
TGTGCCAGCAGCCCGACTAGCGGGAGTTCAGATACGCAGTATTTT
CASSPTSGSSDTQYF
>-|TRBJ2-3|-|TRBV4-3
TGCGCCAGCAGCCAAGAGAGAGAGCTGGCTTACACAGATACGCAGTATTTT
CASSQERELAYTDTQYF
>-|TRBJ2-6|-|TRBV7-2
TGTGCCAGCAGCCCCAACACCCACTCTGGGGCCAACGTCCTGACTTTC
CASSPNTHSGANVLTF
>TRBD1|TRBJ2-7|-|TRBV29-1
TGCAGCGTTGAAGCCCCCGGGACAGATACCTACGAGCAGTACTTC
CSVEAPGTDTYEQYF
>TRBD1|TRBJ1-1|-|TRBV11-3
TGTGCCAGCAGCTTAGGCGGAGGACAGGGGTTAACTGAAGCTTTCTTT
CASSLGGGQGLTEAFF